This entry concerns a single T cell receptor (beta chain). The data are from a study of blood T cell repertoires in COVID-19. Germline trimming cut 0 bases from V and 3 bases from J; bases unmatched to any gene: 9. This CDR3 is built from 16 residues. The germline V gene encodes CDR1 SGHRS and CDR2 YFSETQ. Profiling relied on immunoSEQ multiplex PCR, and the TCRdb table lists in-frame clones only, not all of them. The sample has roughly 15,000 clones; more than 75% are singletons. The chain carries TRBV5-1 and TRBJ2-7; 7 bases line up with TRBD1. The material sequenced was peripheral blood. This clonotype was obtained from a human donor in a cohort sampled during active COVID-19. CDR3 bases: TGCGCCAGCAGCTTGGGTGGGACAGTCCTGGACTACGAGCAGTACTTC. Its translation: CASSLGGTVLDYEQYF. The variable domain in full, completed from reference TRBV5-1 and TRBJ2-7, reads KAGVTQTPRYLIKTRGQQVTLSCSPISGHRSVSWYQQTPGQGLQFLFEYFSETQRNKGNFPGRFSGRQFSNSRSEMNVSTLELGDSALYLCASSLGGTVLDYEQYFGPGTRLTVT.